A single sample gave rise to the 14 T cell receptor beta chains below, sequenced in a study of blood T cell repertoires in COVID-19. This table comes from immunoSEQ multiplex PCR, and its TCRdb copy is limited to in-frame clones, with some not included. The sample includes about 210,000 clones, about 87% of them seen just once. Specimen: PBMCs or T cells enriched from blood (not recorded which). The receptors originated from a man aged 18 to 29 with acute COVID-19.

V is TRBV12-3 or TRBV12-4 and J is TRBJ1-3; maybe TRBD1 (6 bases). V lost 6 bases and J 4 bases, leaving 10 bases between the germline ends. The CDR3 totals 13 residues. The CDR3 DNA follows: TGTGCCAGCAGGCTCGACAGGGGAAACACCATATATTTT. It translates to CASRLDRGNTIYF.

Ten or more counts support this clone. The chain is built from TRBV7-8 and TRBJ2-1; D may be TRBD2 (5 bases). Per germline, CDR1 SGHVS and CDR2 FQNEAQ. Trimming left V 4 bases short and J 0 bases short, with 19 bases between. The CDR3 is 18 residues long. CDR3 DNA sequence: TGTGCCAGCAGCTACCGGATTCGTAGTGGGAGCTCCTACAATGAGCAGTTCTTC. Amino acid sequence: CASSYRIRSGSSYNEQFF.

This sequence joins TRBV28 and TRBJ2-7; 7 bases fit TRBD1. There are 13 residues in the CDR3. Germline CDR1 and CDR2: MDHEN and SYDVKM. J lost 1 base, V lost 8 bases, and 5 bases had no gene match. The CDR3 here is CASSWTGSYEQYF. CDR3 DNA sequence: TGTGCCAGCTCCTGGACAGGTTCCTACGAGCAGTACTTC.

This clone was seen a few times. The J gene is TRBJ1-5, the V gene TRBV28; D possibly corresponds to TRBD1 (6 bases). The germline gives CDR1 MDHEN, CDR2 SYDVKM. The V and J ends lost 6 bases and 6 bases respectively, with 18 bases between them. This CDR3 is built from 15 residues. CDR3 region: CASRLYRATGQPQHF. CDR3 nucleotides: TGTGCCAGCAGACTCTACAGGGCCACCGGTCAGCCCCAGCATTTT.

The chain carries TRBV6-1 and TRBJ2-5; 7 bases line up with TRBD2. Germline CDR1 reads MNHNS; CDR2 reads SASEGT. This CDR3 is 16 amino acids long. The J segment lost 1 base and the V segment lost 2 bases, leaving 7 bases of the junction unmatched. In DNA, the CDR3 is TGTGCCAGCAGTGAATTGGCTAGCGGATTCCAAGAGACCCAGTACTTC. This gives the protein CASSELASGFQETQYF.

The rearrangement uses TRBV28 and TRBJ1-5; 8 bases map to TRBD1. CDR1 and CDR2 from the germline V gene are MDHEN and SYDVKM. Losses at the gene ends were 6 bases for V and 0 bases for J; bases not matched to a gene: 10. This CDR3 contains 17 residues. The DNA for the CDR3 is TGTGCCAGCAGATCCCAGGACAGGGTTTATAGCAATCAGCCCCAGCATTTT. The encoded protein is CASRSQDRVYSNQPQHF.

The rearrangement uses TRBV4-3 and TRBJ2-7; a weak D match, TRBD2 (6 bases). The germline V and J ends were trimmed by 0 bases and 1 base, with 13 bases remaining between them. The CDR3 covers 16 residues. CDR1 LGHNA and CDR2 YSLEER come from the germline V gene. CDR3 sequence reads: CASSQDALSGSYEQYF. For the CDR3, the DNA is TGCGCCAGCAGCCAAGACGCACTTAGCGGATCCTACGAGCAGTACTTC.

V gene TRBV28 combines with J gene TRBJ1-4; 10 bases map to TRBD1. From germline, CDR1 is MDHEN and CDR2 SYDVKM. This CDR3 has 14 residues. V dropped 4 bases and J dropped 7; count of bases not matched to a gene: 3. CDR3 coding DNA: TGTGCCAGCAGTTCGGGACAGGGGTTTGAAAAACTGTTTTTT. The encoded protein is CASSSGQGFEKLFF.

In DNA form, the CDR3 reads TGTGCCAGCAGCTCCGGTGTAAGAGCGAACACTGAAGCTTTCTTT. This encodes CASSSGVRANTEAFF. The chain links TRBV7-9 to TRBJ1-1; the D is unclear. Germline V CDR1 and CDR2: SEHNR, FQNEAQ (reference sequence). Trimming took 4 bases from V and 1 from J, leaving 13 bases between them. CDR3 length: 15 residues.

The CDR3 is CASSFLGAGGSQPQHF. CDR3 nucleotide sequence: TGTGCCAGCAGTTTTCTTGGGGCAGGGGGCAGTCAGCCCCAGCATTTT. The chain recombines TRBV28 with TRBJ1-5, with TRBD1 matching 8 bases. The germline V gene encodes CDR1 MDHEN and CDR2 SYDVKM. The CDR3 loop spans 16 amino acids. V gave up 3 bases and J gave up 6 bases; unmatched junction bases: 10. Using reference TRBV28 and TRBJ1-5 for the parts outside the CDR3, the full variable domain is DVKVTQSSRYLVKRTGEKVFLECVQDMDHENMFWYRQDPGLGLRLIYFSYDVKMKEKGDIPEGYSVSREKKERFSLILESASTNQTSMYLCASSFLGAGGSQPQHFGDGTRLSIL.

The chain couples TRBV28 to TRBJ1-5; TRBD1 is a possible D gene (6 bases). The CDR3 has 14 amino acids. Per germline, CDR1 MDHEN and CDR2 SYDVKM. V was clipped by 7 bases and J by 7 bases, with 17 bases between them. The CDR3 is CASKVTGLGQPQHF. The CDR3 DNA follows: TGTGCCAGCAAAGTAACAGGGTTAGGACAGCCCCAGCATTTT.

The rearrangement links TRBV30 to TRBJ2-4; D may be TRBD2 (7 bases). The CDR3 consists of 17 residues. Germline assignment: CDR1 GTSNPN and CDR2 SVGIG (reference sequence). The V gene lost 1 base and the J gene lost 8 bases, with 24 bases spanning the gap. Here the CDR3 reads CAWSAPRGWGSGDIQYF. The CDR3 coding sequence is TGTGCCTGGAGTGCCCCGCGGGGGTGGGGCTCAGGGGACATTCAGTACTTC.

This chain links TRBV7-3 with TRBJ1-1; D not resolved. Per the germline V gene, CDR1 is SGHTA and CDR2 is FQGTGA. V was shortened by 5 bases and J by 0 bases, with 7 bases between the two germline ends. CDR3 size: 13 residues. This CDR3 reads CASSQTMNTEAFF. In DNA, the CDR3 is TGTGCCAGCAGCCAGACAATGAACACTGAAGCTTTCTTT.

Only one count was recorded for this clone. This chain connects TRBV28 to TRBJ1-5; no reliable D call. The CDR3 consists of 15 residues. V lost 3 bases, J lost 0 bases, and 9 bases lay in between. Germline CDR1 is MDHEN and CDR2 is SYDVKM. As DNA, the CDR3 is TGTGCCAGCAGTTTTATCAGAAATAGCAATCAGCCCCAGCATTTT. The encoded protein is CASSFIRNSNQPQHF.